This is a list of T cell receptor beta chains from one sample in a study of beta chain features in type 1 diabetes. Data came from immunoSEQ multiplex PCR; TCRdb stores just in-frame clones and leaves some out. The table includes around 400,000 clones, approximately 16% detected once. Material: naive CD4+ T cells from blood. Receptor source: a woman aged 18-29 years in good health. The CDR3 runs from the conserved cysteine through the conserved F or W. Each record gives: J gene, clone size, V gene, D gene, CDR3 protein, CDR3 DNA. The D gene is left open where the match is weak. A clone size is listed for some rows: how often the clone was seen (once, few, many), or a class if it is expanded.

>TRBJ2-4|few|TRBV5-4|.
CASSPTALAKNIQYF
TGTGCCAGCAGCCCGACAGCACTAGCCAAAAACATTCAGTACTTC
>TRBJ2-3|few|TRBV5-1|.
CASSPAGPGTDTQYF
TGCGCCAGCAGCCCCGCAGGACCAGGGACAGATACGCAGTATTTT
>TRBJ2-3|.|TRBV4-1|.
CASSQEGTGRSQYF
TGCGCCAGCAGCCAAGAGGGCACAGGGCGGAGCCAGTATTTT
>TRBJ2-7|.|TRBV30|.
CAWSFGQTTSLSYEQYF
TGTGCCTGGAGTTTCGGGCAGACTACTTCCCTCTCCTACGAGCAGTACTTC
>TRBJ1-3|.|TRBV29-1|.
CSVGSASSGNTIYF
TGCAGCGTTGGCAGCGCGTCCTCTGGAAACACCATATATTTT
>TRBJ1-1|few|TRBV29-1|.
CSVERRLLTEAFF
TGCAGCGTTGAGAGGAGGCTTCTCACTGAAGCTTTCTTT
>TRBJ2-3|few|TRBV28|.
CASRAGGSTDTQYF
TGTGCCAGCAGAGCGGGTGGGAGCACAGATACGCAGTATTTT
>TRBJ2-2|few|TRBV7-9|TRBD1
CASPKGALANTGELFF
TGTGCCAGCCCCAAGGGGGCCCTCGCGAACACCGGGGAGCTGTTTTTT
>TRBJ1-1|.|TRBV7-6|TRBD1
CASSPNRGLGEAFF
TGTGCCAGCAGCCCCAACAGGGGGCTTGGTGAAGCTTTCTTT
>TRBJ2-5|.|TRBV2|.
CASSGQTAQGETQYF
TGTGCCAGCAGTGGCCAAACAGCTCAGGGGGAGACCCAGTACTTC
>TRBJ1-2|.|TRBV18|TRBD1
CASSPGRDRANGYGYTF
TGTGCCAGCTCACCAGGGAGGGACAGGGCGAATGGCTATGGCTACACCTTC
>TRBJ2-7|few|TRBV28|TRBD2
CASSPLTLAGSSYEQYF
TGTGCCAGCAGCCCTCTCACGCTAGCGGGAAGCTCCTACGAGCAGTACTTC
>TRBJ2-5|.|TRBV5-1|.
CASSLTKYQETQYF
TGCGCCAGCAGCTTGACAAAGTACCAAGAGACCCAGTACTTC
>TRBJ1-2|.|TRBV28|.
CAGRDNYGYTF
TGTGCCGGACGGGATAACTATGGCTACACCTTC
>TRBJ2-1|.|TRBV2|TRBD1
CASLRPTGGSYNEQFF
TGTGCCAGCCTCCGACCAACAGGGGGCTCCTACAATGAGCAGTTCTTC
>TRBJ2-5|.|TRBV29-1|.
CSVESFAGETQYF
TGCAGCGTTGAGAGTTTTGCTGGAGAGACCCAGTACTTC
>TRBJ2-1|.|TRBV6-1|TRBD2
CASRASGSSYNEQFF
TGTGCCAGCAGGGCAAGCGGGAGTTCCTACAATGAGCAGTTCTTC
>TRBJ2-7|.|TRBV6-5|TRBD1
CASSSPDRLGEQYF
TGTGCCAGCAGTTCACCGGACAGGTTGGGCGAGCAGTACTTC